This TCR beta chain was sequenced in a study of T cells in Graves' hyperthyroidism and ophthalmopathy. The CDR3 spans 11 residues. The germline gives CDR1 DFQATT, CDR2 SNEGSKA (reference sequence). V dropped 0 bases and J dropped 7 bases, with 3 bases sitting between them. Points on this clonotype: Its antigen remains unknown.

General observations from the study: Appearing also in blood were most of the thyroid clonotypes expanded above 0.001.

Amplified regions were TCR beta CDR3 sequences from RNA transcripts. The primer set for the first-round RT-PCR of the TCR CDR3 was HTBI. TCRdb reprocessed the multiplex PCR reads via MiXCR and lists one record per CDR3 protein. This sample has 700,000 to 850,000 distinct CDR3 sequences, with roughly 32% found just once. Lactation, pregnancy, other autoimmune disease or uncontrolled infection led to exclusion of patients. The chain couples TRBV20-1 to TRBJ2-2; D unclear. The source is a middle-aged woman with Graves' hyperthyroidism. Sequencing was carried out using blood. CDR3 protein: CSARDNGELFF. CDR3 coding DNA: TGCAGTGCTAGAGATAACGGGGAGCTGTTTTTT.